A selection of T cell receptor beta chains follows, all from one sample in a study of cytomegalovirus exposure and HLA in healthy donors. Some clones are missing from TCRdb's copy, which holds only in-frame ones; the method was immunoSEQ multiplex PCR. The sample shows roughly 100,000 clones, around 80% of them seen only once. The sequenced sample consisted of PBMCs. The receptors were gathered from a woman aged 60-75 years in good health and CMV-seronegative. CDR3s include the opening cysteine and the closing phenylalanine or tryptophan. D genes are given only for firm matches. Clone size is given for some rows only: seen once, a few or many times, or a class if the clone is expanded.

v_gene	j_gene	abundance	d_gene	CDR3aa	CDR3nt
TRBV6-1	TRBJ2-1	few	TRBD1	CASSEGQGTYNEQFF	TGTGCCAGCAGTGAAGGACAGGGGACCTACAATGAGCAGTTCTTC
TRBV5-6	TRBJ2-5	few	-	CASSQGVPRTPQETQYF	TGTGCCAGCAGCCAAGGTGTGCCCAGGACACCCCAAGAGACCCAGTACTTC
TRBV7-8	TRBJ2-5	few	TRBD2	CASSSGTRGGQETQYF	TGTGCCAGCAGCTCGGGCACGCGGGGGGGGCAAGAGACCCAGTACTTC
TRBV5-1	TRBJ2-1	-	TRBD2	CASSLGLAVNEQFF	TGCGCCAGCAGCCTGGGACTAGCGGTCAATGAGCAGTTCTTC
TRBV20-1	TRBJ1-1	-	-	CSAAAGVEAFF	TGCAGTGCTGCCGCAGGGGTAGAAGCTTTCTTT
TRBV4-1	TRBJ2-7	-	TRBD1	CASSQEPGQGWEQYF	TGCGCCAGCAGCCAAGAGCCGGGACAGGGGTGGGAGCAGTACTTC
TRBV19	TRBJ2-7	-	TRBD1	CASSIQGANDEQYF	TGTGCCAGTAGTATACAGGGGGCGAATGACGAGCAGTACTTC
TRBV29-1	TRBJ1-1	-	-	CSVIGAALNTEAFF	TGCAGCGTTATTGGGGCAGCTCTGAACACTGAAGCTTTCTTT
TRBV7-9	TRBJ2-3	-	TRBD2	CSSSLRLAGSTDTQYF	TGTTCCAGCAGCTTGAGACTAGCGGGGAGCACAGATACGCAGTATTTT
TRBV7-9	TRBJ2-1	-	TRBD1	CASSWDRGKGYNEQFF	TGTGCCAGCAGCTGGGACAGGGGTAAGGGCTACAATGAGCAGTTCTTC
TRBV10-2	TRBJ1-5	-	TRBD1	CASRRTGANNQPQHF	TGCGCCAGCAGGAGGACAGGGGCGAACAATCAGCCCCAGCATTTT
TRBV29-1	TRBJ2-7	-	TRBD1	CSVGTGTGGEQYF	TGCAGCGTGGGTACCGGGACAGGGGGTGAGCAGTACTTC
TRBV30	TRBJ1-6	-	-	CAWSVQGIPLHF	TGTGCCTGGAGTGTACAGGGAATACCCCTCCACTTT
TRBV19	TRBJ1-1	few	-	CASSPRNTEAFF	TGTGCCAGTAGTCCGAGGAACACTGAAGCTTTCTTT
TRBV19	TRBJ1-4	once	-	CASSIGSGSRNEKLFF	TGTGCCAGTAGTATAGGATCCGGGTCAAGGAATGAAAAACTGTTTTTT
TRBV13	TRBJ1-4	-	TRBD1	CASSTRFRDRIGETEKLFF	TGTGCCAGCAGCACCCGTTTTAGGGACAGAATAGGGGAAACGGAAAAACTGTTTTTT
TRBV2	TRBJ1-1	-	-	CASSEALRGGTEAFF	TGTGCCAGCAGTGAAGCGCTCAGGGGCGGCACTGAAGCTTTCTTT
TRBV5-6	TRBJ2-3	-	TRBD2	CASSASRTSGSTDTQYF	TGTGCCAGCAGCGCTTCTCGTACTAGCGGGTCCACAGATACGCAGTATTTT
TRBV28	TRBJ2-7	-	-	CASSLNRGPLTSYEQYF	TGTGCCAGCAGTTTAAATCGAGGACCCTTGACTAGCTACGAGCAGTACTTC
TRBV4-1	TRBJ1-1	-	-	CASSQDEAGLAEAFF	TGCGCCAGCAGCCAAGATGAAGCAGGCTTGGCTGAAGCTTTCTTT
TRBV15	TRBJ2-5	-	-	CATSGGRETQYF	TGTGCCACCAGCGGTGGGCGAGAGACCCAGTACTTC
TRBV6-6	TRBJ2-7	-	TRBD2	CASSPSASGSPYEQYF	TGTGCCAGCAGTCCCTCGGCTAGCGGGAGTCCCTACGAGCAGTACTTC
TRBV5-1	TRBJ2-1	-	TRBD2	CASSLDRLAGDYNEQFF	TGCGCCAGCAGCTTGGATCGGCTAGCGGGAGACTACAATGAGCAGTTCTTC
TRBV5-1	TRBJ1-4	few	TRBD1	CASNNRDRDNEKLFF	TGCGCCAGCAACAACCGGGACAGGGATAATGAAAAACTGTTTTTT
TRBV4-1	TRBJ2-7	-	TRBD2	CASSPGTSGSREQYF	TGCGCCAGCAGCCCCGGGACTAGCGGGAGCCGCGAGCAGTACTTC
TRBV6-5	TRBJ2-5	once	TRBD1	CASSWHRGLSQETQYF	TGTGCCAGCAGTTGGCACAGGGGGCTTAGCCAAGAGACCCAGTACTTC
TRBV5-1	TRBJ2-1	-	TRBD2	CASSFGPSGNEQFF	TGCGCCAGCAGCTTCGGGCCTAGCGGGAATGAGCAGTTCTTC
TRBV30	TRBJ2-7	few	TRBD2	CAWRAGGPGEQYF	TGTGCCTGGAGAGCGGGAGGGCCGGGGGAGCAGTACTTC
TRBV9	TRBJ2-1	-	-	CASSAASRYNEQFF	TGTGCCAGCAGCGCGGCGTCGAGGTACAATGAGCAGTTCTTC
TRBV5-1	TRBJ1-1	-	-	CASTAREDTEAFF	TGCGCCAGCACCGCAAGGGAGGACACTGAAGCTTTCTTT
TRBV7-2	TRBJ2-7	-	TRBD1	CASSLGTGDGQYF	TGTGCCAGCAGCTTAGGGACAGGGGATGGGCAGTACTTC
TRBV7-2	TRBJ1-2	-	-	CASSREGHYGYTF	TGTGCCAGCAGCCGAGAGGGACATTATGGCTACACCTTC
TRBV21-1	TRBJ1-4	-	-	CASNKWTGPNEKLFF	TGTGCCAGCAACAAATGGACAGGGCCTAATGAAAAACTGTTTTTT
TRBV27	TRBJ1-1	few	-	CASSFPGTTNTEAFF	TGTGCCAGCAGTTTCCCCGGGACAACGAACACTGAAGCTTTCTTT
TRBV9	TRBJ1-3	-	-	CASSVASGDGNTIYF	TGTGCCAGCAGCGTAGCTTCGGGGGACGGAAACACCATATATTTT
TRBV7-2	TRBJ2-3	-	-	CASSLEGTGGVTDTQYF	TGTGCCAGCAGCTTGGAGGGTACAGGGGGGGTCACAGATACGCAGTATTTT
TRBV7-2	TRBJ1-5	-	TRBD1	CASSLTGQGGRQPQHF	TGTGCCAGCAGCCTAACCGGACAGGGCGGTCGGCAGCCCCAGCATTTT
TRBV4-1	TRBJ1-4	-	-	CASSQAPDSPWVNEKLFF	TGCGCCAGCAGCCAAGCCCCGGACAGTCCGTGGGTGAATGAAAAACTGTTTTTT
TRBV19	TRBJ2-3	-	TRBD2	CASSILLTSGKTDTQYF	TGTGCCAGTAGTATTCTTCTTACTAGCGGGAAGACAGATACGCAGTATTTT
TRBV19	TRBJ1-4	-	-	CATSPSNRVINEKLFF	TGTGCCACCTCACCATCCAACAGGGTTATTAATGAAAAACTGTTTTTT
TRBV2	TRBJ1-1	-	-	CASSPRQLTEAFF	TGTGCCAGCAGCCCCAGACAGCTCACTGAAGCTTTCTTT
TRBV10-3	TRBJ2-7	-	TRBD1	CATQRSNPGQGEEEQYF	TGTGCCACCCAAAGGTCCAATCCGGGACAGGGGGAGGAGGAGCAGTACTTC
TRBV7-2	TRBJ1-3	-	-	CASSSGSLQGTGNTIYF	TGTGCCAGCAGCTCGGGTTCTCTACAGGGTACTGGAAACACCATATATTTT
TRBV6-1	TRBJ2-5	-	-	CASSPGSWATQYF	TGTGCCAGCAGCCCAGGGTCTTGGGCTACCCAGTACTTC
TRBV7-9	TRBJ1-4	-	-	CASSSSRRATNEKLFF	TGTGCCAGCAGCTCCTCTAGAAGAGCAACTAATGAAAAACTGTTTTTT
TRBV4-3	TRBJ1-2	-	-	CASSQDGGNYGYTF	TGCGCCAGCAGCCAAGATGGCGGGAACTATGGCTACACCTTC